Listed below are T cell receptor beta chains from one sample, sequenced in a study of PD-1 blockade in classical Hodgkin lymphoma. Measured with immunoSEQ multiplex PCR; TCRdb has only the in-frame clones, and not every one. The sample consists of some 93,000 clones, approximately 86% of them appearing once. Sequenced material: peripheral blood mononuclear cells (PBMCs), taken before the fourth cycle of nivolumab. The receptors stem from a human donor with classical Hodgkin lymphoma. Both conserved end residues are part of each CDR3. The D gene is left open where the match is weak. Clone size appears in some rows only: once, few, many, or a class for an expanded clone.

TGTGCCACCAGCAGAGACCGGGTGAATTCTAACTATGGCTACACCTTC,CATSRDRVNSNYGYTF,.,TRBJ1-2,TRBV15,.
TGTGCCTGGAGTCAACGGGCTAGCGGGAGGCCCAATGAGCAGTTCTTC,CAWSQRASGRPNEQFF,TRBD2,TRBJ2-1,TRBV30,.
TGTGCCAGCAGAACGGGCGGGAGGGCCAAGCACGAGCAGTACTTC,CASRTGGRAKHEQYF,TRBD2,TRBJ2-7,TRBV5-8,.
TGCGCCAGCAGTGAGTCGATGGGCGGAGTGGCGGATTCCTACAATGAGCAGTTCTTC,CASSESMGGVADSYNEQFF,.,TRBJ2-1,TRBV10-2,.
TGTGCCAGCAGCGTAGGAGCGGGAGTGACCGATGAGCAGTTCTTC,CASSVGAGVTDEQFF,TRBD2,TRBJ2-1,TRBV9,few
TGTGCCAGCAGTTCGACAGCGTATGGCTACACCTTC,CASSSTAYGYTF,.,TRBJ1-2,TRBV6-6,.
TGTGCCAGCAGTGAAGTTAGGGGCCCGGGGACCCAGTACTTC,CASSEVRGPGTQYF,.,TRBJ2-5,TRBV6-1,once
TGCGCCAGCAGCGTGGTCGGGACAGGGGACGAGCAGTACTTC,CASSVVGTGDEQYF,TRBD1,TRBJ2-7,TRBV5-1,.
TGTGCCAGCAGCCTCGTGGGGGGATCCTTCACAGATACGCAGTATTTT,CASSLVGGSFTDTQYF,.,TRBJ2-3,TRBV7-2,.
TGTGCCAGCAGCTTAGATGGGGATTCGCAGTTCTTC,CASSLDGDSQFF,.,TRBJ2-1,TRBV11-2,.
TGTGCCAGCAGTTTAGCGGGAGAGACAGATACGCAGTATTTT,CASSLAGETDTQYF,TRBD2,TRBJ2-3,TRBV6-4,.
TGTGCCAGCAGCCCACGAGGAGGGTCCTATGGCTACACCTTC,CASSPRGGSYGYTF,.,TRBJ1-2,TRBV9,once
TGCGCCAGCAGCAGACAGGGAGTGTTCACTGAAGCTTTCTTT,CASSRQGVFTEAFF,TRBD1,TRBJ1-1,TRBV10-2,few
TGCGCCAGCAGCTTGACGGGCAGGGTAGACGAGCAGTACTTC,CASSLTGRVDEQYF,.,TRBJ2-7,TRBV5-1,.
TGTGCCAGCACCCCGCCCGGGGCAGATACGCAGTATTTT,CASTPPGADTQYF,.,TRBJ2-3,TRBV5-6,.
TGCGCCAGCAGCCAAGTCGTGCGGGACAGGGGGCCGACAGATACGCAGTATTTT,CASSQVVRDRGPTDTQYF,TRBD1,TRBJ2-3,TRBV4-1,.
TGTGCCAGCAGTGCTCCCGGGTACGAGCAGTACTTC,CASSAPGYEQYF,.,TRBJ2-7,TRBV2,.
TGTGCTAGTGGTTTGCCCCGTCCGACAGTGAGCCCTAGGGGGCCCCAGCATTTT,CASGLPRPTVSPRGPQHF,.,TRBJ1-5,TRBV12-5,.
TGCGCCAGCAGCTTGGTGGACTCCTTAGTAGGGACCCAGTACTTC,CASSLVDSLVGTQYF,.,TRBJ2-5,TRBV5-1,.
TGTGCCAGCAGCGTAGGGGAGGGATTACGTCAGCCCCAGCATTTT,CASSVGEGLRQPQHF,.,TRBJ1-5,TRBV9,.
TGTGCCAGCAGCTTAAGGGACAGGGGACTAGCGGGAGGGCAGGCCTACAATGAGCAGTTCTTC,CASSLRDRGLAGGQAYNEQFF,TRBD2,TRBJ2-1,TRBV7-8,.
TGTGCCAGCAGCTGGACAGGGGTCGAGCAGTACTTC,CASSWTGVEQYF,TRBD1,TRBJ2-7,TRBV7-8,.
TGTGCCAGCAGCTTACTAGGGGAGTCCGGAAACACCATATATTTT,CASSLLGESGNTIYF,.,TRBJ1-3,TRBV7-3,.
TGTGCCAGCGGGGGGGTCAACACTGAAGCTTTCTTT,CASGGVNTEAFF,.,TRBJ1-1,TRBV6-5,.
TGTGCCAGCAGTCCAGGGGGCAGGTCCGGGGAGCTGTTTTTT,CASSPGGRSGELFF,TRBD1,TRBJ2-2,TRBV25-1,.
TGTGCCAGCAGCCAAGCACCTCGGCGACAGTTAGAGACCCAGTACTTC,CASSQAPRRQLETQYF,.,TRBJ2-5,TRBV4-2,.
TGTGCCAGCAGTGAGTCCCCTATACAGGGTCCTAATGAAAAACTGTTTTTT,CASSESPIQGPNEKLFF,.,TRBJ1-4,TRBV2,.
TGCGCCAGCAGCCCCTCCGCAGGGCCCTACGAGCAGTACTTC,CASSPSAGPYEQYF,.,TRBJ2-7,TRBV5-1,.
TGTGCCAGCAGTTATCCCGGGACGGAGGAAAGGGGCTACACCTTC,CASSYPGTEERGYTF,.,TRBJ1-2,TRBV6-6,.
TGCGCCAGCAGCCACGGACAGGCCTCTGGGGCCAACGTCCTGACTTTC,CASSHGQASGANVLTF,TRBD1,TRBJ2-6,TRBV4-1,.
TGTGCCAGTAGTATAGATCAGGACCTCTTAGGAAATACGCAGTATTTT,CASSIDQDLLGNTQYF,.,TRBJ2-3,TRBV19,.
TGTGCCAGCAGCTTAGATTGGACCGTCGGGGAGCTGTTTTTT,CASSLDWTVGELFF,.,TRBJ2-2,TRBV11-2,.
TGTGCCAGTAGTATCGGCAGGGCGATCTCCTACGAGCAGTACTTC,CASSIGRAISYEQYF,.,TRBJ2-7,TRBV19,.
TGTGCCAGCAGCTCCGGGACAGGGGTTGGGGAGCAGTACTTC,CASSSGTGVGEQYF,TRBD1,TRBJ2-7,TRBV7-6,.
TGTGCCAGCAGCCTACGGGGCAGGGCCTCCGCTGAAGCTTTCTTT,CASSLRGRASAEAFF,.,TRBJ1-1,TRBV5-8,.
TGTGCTAGTGCCCTGGGGGGCCATCCCACAGATACGCAGTATTTT,CASALGGHPTDTQYF,.,TRBJ2-3,TRBV12-5,.
TGTGCCAGCAGCACGACAGGTTTCTACGAGCAGTACTTC,CASSTTGFYEQYF,.,TRBJ2-7,TRBV6-5,.
TGTGCCTCGAAGTCTGTGTACGTAAATGAAAAACTGTTTTTT,CASKSVYVNEKLFF,.,TRBJ1-4,TRBV19,few
TGTGCCAGCAGTTACGTCAACACTGAAGCTTTCTTT,CASSYVNTEAFF,.,TRBJ1-1,TRBV6-6,.
TGTGCCATCAGTGAGACTTGGACACAGACACAAGATACCCAGTACTTC,CAISETWTQTQDTQYF,.,TRBJ2-5,TRBV10-3,.
TGTGCCAGCAGTAACTTTCTAGCGTCTGAGCAGTTCTTC,CASSNFLASEQFF,.,TRBJ2-1,TRBV6-5,many
TGTGCCAGCAGTGAAGCGCTTCGGGGGGCTGAAGCTTTCTTT,CASSEALRGAEAFF,.,TRBJ1-1,TRBV2,.
TGTGCCAGCAGTGAGTTTGGGAGTTTGGGCGATGAGCAGTTCTTC,CASSEFGSLGDEQFF,.,TRBJ2-1,TRBV2,.
TGTGCCAGCAGCACCCAGAGCTACGAGCAGTACTTC,CASSTQSYEQYF,.,TRBJ2-7,TRBV7-8,.
TGTGCCAGCAATGGGGGGAACACTGAAGCTTTCTTT,CASNGGNTEAFF,.,TRBJ1-1,TRBV2,.
TGTGCCAGCAGCGGACTAGCGGGAGTCAGAGAGACCCAGTACTTC,CASSGLAGVRETQYF,TRBD2,TRBJ2-5,TRBV2,.
TGTGCCAGCAGCGTCCGGGGGTGGGGAGATAGAAACACCATATATTTT,CASSVRGWGDRNTIYF,.,TRBJ1-3,TRBV7-2,.
TGTGCCAGTAGCACAAGAATGAGGGTTCTAGCGGGTTACAATGAGCAGTTCTTC,CASSTRMRVLAGYNEQFF,TRBD2,TRBJ2-1,TRBV19,.
TGTGCCAGCAGTTTATCACAAAACTGGAAAGCTTTCTTT,CASSLSQNWKAFF,.,TRBJ1-1,TRBV27,few
TGCGCCAGCAGCCAAGAGGGGACAGGGGCAGGAAACACCATATATTTT,CASSQEGTGAGNTIYF,TRBD1,TRBJ1-3,TRBV4-1,.
TGTGCCAGCAGTGCCCTGGTGGGGCAGTACTTC,CASSALVGQYF,.,TRBJ2-7,TRBV2,.
TGTGCCAGCACTAAACAGGGGATGAACACTGAAGCTTTCTTT,CASTKQGMNTEAFF,TRBD1,TRBJ1-1,TRBV6-5,.
TGTGCCAGTAGTATAGTTGGCACAGATACGCAGTATTTT,CASSIVGTDTQYF,.,TRBJ2-3,TRBV19,once